This T cell receptor (beta chain) emerged from a study of chronic HIV infection and antiretroviral therapy (dated by TCRdb to 2013 to 2016). This clonotype has only a few counts. What this receptor recognizes is not known. No qualities accompany the bases; no much larger clone lies one base away. From the cysteine through the phenylalanine, the CDR3 covers 13 amino acids. Only the CDR3 DNA is retained, 39 bases long and in frame from the first base. Trimming accounts for 6 bases at V and 6 bases at J, while the number of junction bases matched to no gene is 5. Library prep was done by 5' RACE. The sequencer was an Illumina MiSeq. TCRdb ran its own pipeline on the public reads, namely fastp trimming at Q25 and MiXCR clone calling, and kept in-frame beta chains. Duplicate CDR3 protein sequences are folded into a single record with the most common DNA and genes. The sample yields more than 25,000 distinct CDR3 sequences; around 8.6% were counted once. The ten largest clones take up roughly 2.7% of the sample.

The receptor was isolated from an adult who had HIV and had not received antiretroviral therapy, or was an uninfected healthy control (not recorded which). The specimen sequenced was peripheral blood. The chain is assembled from TRBV12-3 or TRBV12-4 and TRBJ2-7, with TRBD1 matching 10 junction bases. CDR3 reads: CASSPRDRGEQYF. The nucleotide sequence is given as TGTGCCAGCAGCCCCCGGGACAGGGGCGAGCAGTACTTC.